Detailed here is one TCR beta chain. Its specific antigen is unknown. Nothing much larger sits one base from this clone, and base qualities are not available. The library was generated by PCR. The instrument was an Illumina HiSeq 4000. The TCR beta-chain CDR3 region of each patient was profiled by high-throughput sequencing. The authors' analysis ran thus. CDR3 differences across clinicopathological groups were used to build a classifier for discriminating distant-metastatic papillary thyroid cancer patients. The Shannon index was used to measure repertoire diversity, and the Morisita-Horn index was used to measure how similar tumor and blood repertoires were. Using fastp trimming at Q25 and MiXCR clonotype assembly, TCRdb reanalyzed the public sequencing data and kept in-frame beta chains. In this record, the V and J calls reflect TCRdb's handling and not the investigators' own analysis. The sample table records about 12,000 clones; more than 25% of these occur just once. 20% to 25% of the sample belongs to the ten largest clones.

The germline V gene encodes CDR1 SGHDN and CDR2 FVKESK. The CDR3, cysteine through phenylalanine, is 14 amino acids long. Of the read, only the CDR3 DNA is kept; its 42 bases are in frame from base 1. V drops 2 bases and J drops 5 bases, leaving 12 bases in between. This sample stems from a study of metastatic and nonmetastatic thyroid tumors (dated by TCRdb to between 2020 and 2021). In terms of the full investigation: The researchers compared repertoires between peripheral blood samples and tumor or nodule tissue samples from patients with malignant or benign thyroid disease.

Paper-wide results and their limitations: In both blood and tumor samples, malignant tumors were reported to have significantly higher TCR beta diversity than benign nodules.

No treatment had been received by any patient before thyroid surgery. Patient clinical samples collected from about 2011 to 2018 were retrospectively analysed using T-cell receptor beta sequencing. Recombination linked TRBV14 to TRBJ1-1; perhaps TRBD1 is the D gene, with 6 bases matching. Sequenced sample: adjacent normal tissue. The receptor was isolated from a male donor with papillary thyroid cancer or a benign thyroid nodule (not recorded which). Some clones in this sample may be carry-over from other donors' samples. The sequence in DNA is TGTGCCAGCAGCCAATGGGCAGGGGTAACTGAAGCTTTCTTT. Its protein is CASSQWAGVTEAFF.